The entry below describes one T cell receptor (beta chain). The antigen is undetermined. This specimen belongs to a study of cytomegalovirus exposure and HLA in healthy donors. Points from the study as a whole: Three CMV-associated chains proved CMV antigen-specific in vitro.

The CDR3 is 14 amino acids. Germline CDR1 ENHRY, CDR2 SYGVKD. V dropped 2 bases and J dropped 11 bases, with 18 bases sitting between them. In the PCR, 60 Vbeta and 13 Jbeta primers were used. Using immunoSEQ multiplex PCR, the repertoire was profiled, and TCRdb retains in-frame clones only, with some absent. The sample comprises about 180,000 clones, roughly 79% of which are singletons, and roughly 2.8% rests with the top ten. The V call is TRBV10-3, the J call TRBJ2-5, with D uncertain. Sequenced sample: PBMCs. This clonotype was obtained from a male donor in good health and CMV-seronegative. CDR3 amino acids: CAISEAKEVLEQYF. The CDR3 nucleotides read TGTGCCATCAGTGAGGCCAAAGAAGTCTTGGAGCAGTACTTC.